This entry lists 30 T cell receptor beta chains sequenced from one sample in a study of blood T cells in healthy people across ages. Primers used in a second PCR of about 7 to 12 cycles were a sample-barcoded 5' primer and a J-beta primer mix. MiXCR was run by TCRdb on the 5' RACE reads, yielding one entry per CDR3 protein. The sample carries around 800,000 distinct CDR3 sequences, 55% to 65% recorded once. Material: blood. The receptor source for this set is a man younger than 40 in good health.

This clonotype was picked up a small number of times. Sequence at one end of the junction differs from germline and may be a read error. The chain has TRBV7-2 and TRBJ1-1; 7 bases align to TRBD1. The germline V gene has CDR1 SGHTA and CDR2 FQGNSA. The CDR3 spans 16 residues. CDR3 protein: CASSLGRPGQQPEAFF. The CDR3 DNA sequence: TGTGCCAGCAGCTTAGGCCGTCCGGGACAGCAACCTGAGGCTTTCTTT. The entire variable domain, with the rest obtained from reference TRBV7-2 and TRBJ1-1, is as follows: GAGVSQSPSNKVTEKGKDVELRCDPISGHTALYWYRQSLGQGLEFLIYFQGNSAPDKSGLPSDRFSAERTGGSVSTLTIQRTQQEDSAVYLCASSLGRPGQQPEAFFGQGTRLTVV.

This clonotype was counted once. This chain links TRBV20-1 with TRBJ1-6; the D is unclear. CDR1 and CDR2 from the germline V gene are DFQATT and SNEGSKA (reference sequence). CDR3 length: 16 amino acids. Trimming left V 3 bases short and J 4 bases short, with 16 bases between. The CDR3 sequence: CSASRGPPAYNSPLHF. The CDR3 region has the DNA TGCAGTGCTAGTCGAGGGCCTCCGGCTTATAATTCACCCCTCCACTTT.

This clonotype was seen a single time. The chain recombines TRBV6-6 with TRBJ2-5, with D perhaps being TRBD1 or TRBD2 (5 bases each). The V gene's germline CDR1 is MNHNY and CDR2 SVGAGI (reference sequence). The CDR3 covers 13 residues. V dropped 3 bases and J dropped 11 bases, with 16 bases sitting between them. The CDR3 sequence: CASSYYILGEQYF. DNA of the CDR3: TGTGCCAGCAGTTATTATATTTTGGGGGAGCAGTACTTC.

The chain has TRBV28 and TRBJ1-2; D is possibly TRBD1 (5 bases). Trimming took 7 bases from V and 4 from J, leaving 22 bases between them. The CDR3 runs to 16 residues. The germline CDR1 and CDR2 sequences are MDHEN and SYDVKM. The CDR3: CASMPFRAPTGYGYTF. The DNA of the CDR3 is TGTGCCAGCATGCCCTTCAGGGCCCCGACGGGCTATGGCTACACCTTC.

The rearrangement links TRBV3-1 to TRBJ2-1; D is ambiguous. The CDR3 has 13 residues. The ends were cut back, 4 bases at V and 6 bases at J, with 10 bases in the middle. From germline, CDR1 is LGHDT and CDR2 YNNKEL (reference sequence). The CDR3 nucleotides are TGTGCCAGCAGCCGGGGTACCTCCAATGAGCAGTTCTTC. Protein sequence: CASSRGTSNEQFF.

This chain joins TRBV28 and TRBJ2-7; D unclear. The CDR3 runs 13 residues. V lost 10 bases and J lost 4, with 17 bases in between. CDR1 and CDR2 (germline): MDHEN, SYDVKM. CDR3 nucleotides: TGTGCCACCGATCGGACGTCGCGGTACGAGCAGTACTTC. Protein: CATDRTSRYEQYF.

The chain couples TRBV3-1 to TRBJ2-1, with D possibly being TRBD1 (5 bases). The CDR3 has 13 residues. V was pared by 2 bases and J by 9 bases, with 11 bases between. Per germline, CDR1 LGHDT and CDR2 YNNKEL (reference sequence). CDR3 loop: CASSQLGVSEQFF. In nucleotides, the CDR3 is TGTGCCAGCAGCCAATTAGGGGTAAGTGAGCAGTTCTTC.

The chain couples TRBV20-1 to TRBJ1-4; TRBD1 matches 7 bases. The CDR3 length is 14 residues. The trim removed 4 bases at V and 5 bases at J, leaving 7 bases unmatched. The V gene's germline CDR1 is DFQATT and CDR2 SNEGSKA (reference sequence). The CDR3 spells CSANPGQTNEKLFF. CDR3 in DNA: TGCAGTGCTAATCCGGGACAGACGAATGAAAAACTGTTTTTT.

This clonotype was found a few times. The chain joins TRBV2 to TRBJ2-5; 8 bases agree with TRBD2. Per the germline V gene, CDR1 is SNHLY and CDR2 is FYNNEI. V shed 6 bases and J 4 bases; nucleotides not matched to a gene: 10. This CDR3 is built from 15 residues. The CDR3 loop is CASSPNGGVGETQYF. In DNA form, the CDR3 reads TGTGCCAGCAGCCCGAACGGGGGGGTAGGAGAGACCCAGTACTTC.

This clonotype was detected many times. The chain couples TRBV6-1 to TRBJ2-5; 10 nucleotides align to TRBD1. Unmatched junction bases numbered 4, after V lost 11 bases and J lost 4 bases. This CDR3 is built from 12 residues. Germline V gene lookup returns CDR1 MNHNS and CDR2 SASEGT. The CDR3 DNA sequence: TGTGCCCTGGGACAGGGGAGAGAGACCCAGTACTTC. This codes for CALGQGRETQYF.

The rearrangement joins TRBV6-6 to TRBJ1-1; D is unclear. The CDR3 sequence is 13 residues long. CDR1 is MNHNY and CDR2 is SVGAGI in the germline V gene (reference sequence). Between the trimmed V and J ends, which lost 7 bases and 4 bases, there was a span of 13 bases. CDR3 in DNA: TGTGCCAGCATACTGCAGGATGGCACTGAAGCTTTCTTT. Translated: CASILQDGTEAFF.

The chain joins TRBV6-5 to TRBJ2-5; D is unresolved. TRBJ2-7 explains the end of the DNA better; the J call may be wrong. Germline values: CDR1 MNHEY, CDR2 SVGAGI. This CDR3 spans 12 amino acids. This chain's CDR3 is CASRDRMGEQYF. The DNA for the CDR3 is TGTGCCAGCAGGGACCGCATGGGCGAGCAGTACTTC.

V usage is TRBV4-2 and J usage is TRBJ1-1; tentative D call: TRBD1 (6 bases). The CDR3 runs to 14 residues. Looked up from germline, CDR1 is LGHNA and CDR2 is YNFKEQ. The V gene lost 3 bases and the J gene lost 6 bases, with 14 bases spanning the gap. The CDR3 sequence: CASSHHRAGSEAFF. CDR3 DNA: TGTGCCAGCAGCCATCACAGGGCTGGTTCTGAAGCTTTCTTT.

V gene TRBV4-3 combines with J gene TRBJ2-3; 10 nucleotides match TRBD2. Germline V gene sequence: CDR1 LGHNA, CDR2 YSLEER. The V segment lost 4 bases and the J segment 1 base; nucleotides outside the gene matches: 11. The length of the CDR3 is 18 residues. The CDR3 DNA is TGCGCCAGCAGCCCGTCTAGCGGGGGTCCCCTCGGCACAGATACGCAGTATTTT. Translating it yields CASSPSSGGPLGTDTQYF.

The genes are TRBV28 and TRBJ1-2; D perhaps matches TRBD1 (5 bases). CDR3 length: 15 amino acids. Per germline, CDR1 MDHEN and CDR2 SYDVKM. V lost 8 bases, J lost 4 bases, and 20 bases lay in between. The CDR3 DNA reads as TGTGCCAGCTCCGCTATGGGGTCAGGGATCTATGGCTACACCTTC. It codes for CASSAMGSGIYGYTF.

The J gene is TRBJ1-4, the V gene TRBV12-3 or TRBV12-4; D gene unclear. Trimming stripped 5 bases from V and 4 bases from J, with 11 bases between. The CDR3 is 14 residues long. The CDR3 DNA reads TGTGCCAGCAGTCCGCCGGGGTATAATGAAAAACTGTTTTTT. Translating gives CASSPPGYNEKLFF.

This clonotype was seen a few times. V is TRBV7-2 and J is TRBJ2-3; a weak D match, TRBD1 (6 bases). This CDR3 region has 15 residues. Trimming stripped 5 bases from V and 0 bases from J, with 12 bases between. Germline lookup yields CDR1 SGHTA and CDR2 FQGNSA. The CDR3 spells CASSKGQVSTDTQYF. The CDR3 coding sequence is TGTGCCAGCAGCAAGGGACAAGTTAGCACAGATACGCAGTATTTT.

CDR3 coding DNA: TGTGCCATCAGTGTAGACAGTAGCAATCAGCCCCAGCATTTT. As protein: CAISVDSSNQPQHF. The chain employs TRBV10-3 and TRBJ1-5; D possibly corresponds to TRBD1 (5 bases). The germline V gene encodes CDR1 ENHRY and CDR2 SYGVKD. Deletions cut 4 bases from V and 0 bases from J, with 7 bases between. The CDR3 contains 14 residues.

This clonotype was picked up a small number of times. The V call is TRBV6-5, the J call TRBJ2-1, with 8 bases lining up with TRBD1. Per germline, CDR1 MNHEY and CDR2 SVGAGI. CDR3 length equals 14 residues. V gave up 8 bases and J gave up 8 bases; unmatched junction bases: 11. CDR3 protein: CASQAATGVDEQFF. Written as DNA, the CDR3 is TGTGCCAGCCAAGCCGCGACAGGGGTCGATGAGCAGTTCTTC.

A word on this clonotype: One end of the junction fails to match germline, which may point to a read error. The chain employs TRBV28 and TRBJ2-7, with D perhaps TRBD2 (6 bases). The CDR3 contains 14 residues. The germline gives CDR1 MDHEN, CDR2 SYDVKM. CDR3 sequence (DNA): TGTACCAGCAGTTTACGGGCCTTGGGGGGCGAGCAGTACTTC. Translating it yields CTSSLRALGGEQYF.

Turning to this clonotype: Germline and junction disagree at one end, which may indicate a read error. The J gene is TRBJ1-6, the V gene TRBV7-2; D remains unclear. This CDR3 contains 14 residues. The germline V gene encodes CDR1 SGHTA and CDR2 FQGNSA. The CDR3 protein is CAGSSSYNNSPLHF. The DNA of the CDR3 is TGTGCCGGCAGCTCCAGTTATAATAATTCACCCCTCCACTTT.

The chain uses TRBV29-1 and TRBJ1-1; D possibly corresponds to TRBD1 (6 bases). Germline loops: CDR1 SQVTM, CDR2 ANQGSEA. The CDR3 is made up of 13 amino acids. Trimming left V 4 bases short and J 1 base short, with 10 bases between. Written as DNA, the CDR3 is TGCAGCGTTGGAAACAGGGAGAACACTGAAGCTTTCTTT. Translation: CSVGNRENTEAFF.

This clonotype came up many times. The chain couples TRBV29-1 to TRBJ2-7, with TRBD1 matching over 7 bases. V lost 6 bases to trimming and J lost 4 bases; unmatched junction nucleotides: 15. The CDR3 loop spans 15 amino acids. Looked up from germline, CDR1 is SQVTM and CDR2 is ANQGSEA. CDR3 DNA: TGCAGCGTACGTGGTAATACCGGGACAGAGTACGAGCAGTACTTC. This translates into CSVRGNTGTEYEQYF.

The chain links TRBV20-1 to TRBJ2-7, with D possibly TRBD2 on 6 matching bases. The CDR3 is made up of 14 amino acids. V shed 6 bases and J shed 7 bases, with 22 bases lying between them. Germline-derived CDR1 and CDR2 are DFQATT and SNEGSKA (reference sequence). CDR3 loop: CSAPLRDFPLEQYF. For the CDR3, the DNA is TGCAGTGCCCCTCTCCGGGACTTTCCCTTGGAGCAGTACTTC.

V gene TRBV7-2 combines with J gene TRBJ2-6; 7 positions agree with TRBD2. The CDR3 covers 18 residues. V was clipped by 0 bases and J by 1 base; unmatched bases: 6. Looked up from germline, CDR1 is SGHTA and CDR2 is FQGNSA. CDR3 DNA sequence: TGTGCCAGCAGCTTAGCCAGGATTAGCGGGTCTGGGGCCAACGTCCTGACTTTC. It yields the protein CASSLARISGSGANVLTF. The complete variable domain, with remaining parts taken from reference TRBV7-2 and TRBJ2-6, reads GAGVSQSPSNKVTEKGKDVELRCDPISGHTALYWYRQSLGQGLEFLIYFQGNSAPDKSGLPSDRFSAERTGGSVSTLTIQRTQQEDSAVYLCASSLARISGSGANVLTFGAGSRLTVL.

This clonotype was found a few times. The rearrangement joins TRBV6-4 to TRBJ2-7, with D maybe TRBD1 (5 bases). The CDR3 is 10 amino acids. Trimming stripped 8 bases from V and 5 bases from J, with 7 bases between. The germline V gene has CDR1 MRHNA and CDR2 SNTAGT. In nucleotides, the CDR3 is TGTGCCAGCCAGGGTAACGAGCAGTACTTC. It specifies CASQGNEQYF.

The rearrangement uses TRBV5-1 and TRBJ2-7, with 10 bases that match TRBD1. Germline CDR1 reads SGHRS; CDR2 reads YFSETQ. V dropped 7 bases and J dropped 0; count of bases not matched to a gene: 4. CDR3 length equals 14 residues. Here the CDR3 DNA reads TGCGCCAGCGCGACAGGGGGCATCTCCTACGAGCAGTACTTC. Encoded protein: CASATGGISYEQYF.

The V call is TRBV6-6, the J call TRBJ1-5; the D gene is possibly TRBD1 (5 bases). Germline V gene sequence: CDR1 MNHNY, CDR2 SVGAGI (reference sequence). Trimming cost V 6 bases and J 3 bases, with 18 bases left between them. This CDR3 is built from 16 residues. Here the CDR3 DNA reads TGTGCCAGCAGCCTGTCTAGGGGTTCGGCCAATCAGCCCCAGCATTTT. Translating gives CASSLSRGSANQPQHF.

At least ten counts were recorded for this clonotype. This chain connects TRBV11-2 to TRBJ2-5; D uncertain. The CDR3 is made up of 13 amino acids. Germline CDR1 SGHAT, CDR2 FQNNGV. V was shortened by 3 bases and J by 5 bases, with 10 bases between the two germline ends. CDR3 in DNA: TGTGCCAGCAGCTTGGGTAGTTGGGAGACCCAGTACTTC. Its translation is CASSLGSWETQYF.

The V gene is TRBV7-2, the J gene TRBJ1-6; tentative D call: TRBD1 (5 bases). This CDR3 contains 16 residues. Germline values: CDR1 SGHTA, CDR2 FQGNSA. V was clipped by 2 bases and J by 6 bases, with 14 bases between them. CDR3 bases: TGTGCCAGCAGCTTACAGGGTTCCTCTCGTAATTCACCCCTCCACTTT. This encodes CASSLQGSSRNSPLHF.